This T cell receptor (beta chain) was profiled in a study of tumor-infiltrating lymphocytes in oesophageal squamous cell carcinoma. The CDR3 is made up of 14 amino acids. CDR1 and CDR2 from the germline V gene are SGHTA and FQGNSA. Each CDR3 protein is one row after TCRdb ran MiXCR on the PCR reads. The data contain 15,000 to 18,000 distinct CDR3 sequences, roughly 54% of them seen just once; the ten biggest clones take up around two fifths. This sequence originates from a female donor with esophageal squamous cell carcinoma. The sequencing sample was made of esophageal tumor tissue. The chain carries TRBV7-2 and TRBJ2-5; possibly TRBD2 for D (5 bases). Matching the DNA end better, TRBJ2-7 makes the J call doubtful. This chain's CDR3 is CASSSGLGYYEQYF. For the CDR3, the DNA is TGTGCCAGCAGCTCTGGACTCGGCTACTACGAGCAGTACTTC.